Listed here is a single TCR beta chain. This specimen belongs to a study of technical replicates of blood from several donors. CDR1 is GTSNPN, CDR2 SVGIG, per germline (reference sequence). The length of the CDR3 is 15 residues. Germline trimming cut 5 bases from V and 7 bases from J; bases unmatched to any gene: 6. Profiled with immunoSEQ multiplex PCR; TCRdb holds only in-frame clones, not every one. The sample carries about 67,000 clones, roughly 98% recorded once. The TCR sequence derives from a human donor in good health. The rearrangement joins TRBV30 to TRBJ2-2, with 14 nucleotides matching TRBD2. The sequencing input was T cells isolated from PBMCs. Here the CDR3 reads CAWQGTSGGIGELFF. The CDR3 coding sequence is TGTGCCTGGCAAGGGACTAGCGGGGGTATCGGGGAGCTGTTTTTT.